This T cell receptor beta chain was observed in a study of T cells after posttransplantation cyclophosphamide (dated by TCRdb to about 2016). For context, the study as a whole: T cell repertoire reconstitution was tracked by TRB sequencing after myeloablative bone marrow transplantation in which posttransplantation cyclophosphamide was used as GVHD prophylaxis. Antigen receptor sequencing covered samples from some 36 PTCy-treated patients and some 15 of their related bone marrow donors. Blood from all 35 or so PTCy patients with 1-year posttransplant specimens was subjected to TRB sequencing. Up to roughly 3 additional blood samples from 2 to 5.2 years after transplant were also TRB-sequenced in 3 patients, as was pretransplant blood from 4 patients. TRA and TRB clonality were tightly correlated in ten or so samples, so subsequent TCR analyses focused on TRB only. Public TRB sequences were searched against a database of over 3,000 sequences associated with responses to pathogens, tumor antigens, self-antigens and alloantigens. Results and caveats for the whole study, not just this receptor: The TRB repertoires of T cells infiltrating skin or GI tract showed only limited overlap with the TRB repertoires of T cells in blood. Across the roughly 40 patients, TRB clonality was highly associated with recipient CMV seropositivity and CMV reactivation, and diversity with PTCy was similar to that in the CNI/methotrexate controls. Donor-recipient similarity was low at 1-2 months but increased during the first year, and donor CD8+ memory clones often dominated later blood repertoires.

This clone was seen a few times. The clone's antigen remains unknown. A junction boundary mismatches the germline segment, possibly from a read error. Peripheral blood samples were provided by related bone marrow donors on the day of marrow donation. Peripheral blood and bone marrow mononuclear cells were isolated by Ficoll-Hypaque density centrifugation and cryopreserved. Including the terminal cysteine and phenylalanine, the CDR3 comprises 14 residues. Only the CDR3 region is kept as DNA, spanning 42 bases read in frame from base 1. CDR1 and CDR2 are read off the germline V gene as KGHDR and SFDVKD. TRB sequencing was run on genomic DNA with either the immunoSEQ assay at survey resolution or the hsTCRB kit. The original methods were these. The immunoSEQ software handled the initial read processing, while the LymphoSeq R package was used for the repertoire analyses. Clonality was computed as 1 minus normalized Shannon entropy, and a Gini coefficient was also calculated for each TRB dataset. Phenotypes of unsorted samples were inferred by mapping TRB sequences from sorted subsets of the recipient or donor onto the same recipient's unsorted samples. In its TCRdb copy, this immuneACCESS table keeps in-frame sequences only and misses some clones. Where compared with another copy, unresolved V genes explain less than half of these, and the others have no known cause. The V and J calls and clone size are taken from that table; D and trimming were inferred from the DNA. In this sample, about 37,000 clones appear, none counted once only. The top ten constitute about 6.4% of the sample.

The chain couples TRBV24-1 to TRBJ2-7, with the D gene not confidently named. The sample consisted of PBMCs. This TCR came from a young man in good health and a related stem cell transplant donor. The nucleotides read TGTGCCACCAGTTGCCCGAGTCGCTCCTACCAGCAGTACTTC. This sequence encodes CATSCPSRSYQQYF.